Presented here are 3 T cell receptor beta chains from one specimen sequenced in a study of cytomegalovirus exposure and HLA in healthy donors (dated by TCRdb to 2016 to 2017). Receptor amplification or capture employed the immunoSEQ multiplex PCR assay. A mixture of 60 forward primers for TCR Vbeta segments and 13 reverse primers for TCR Jbeta segments was used in the multiplex PCR. In TCRdb, the immuneACCESS table is reduced to in-frame sequences with V and J assigned. These tables do not hold every clone; where another copy was compared, an unresolved V gene accounts for under half, and the others remain unexplained. The sample table shows 110,000 to 150,000 clones, and around 85% are seen once. The ten largest clonotypes hold 8.8% of the sample. Material: PBMCs. Every receptor here comes from a woman in her forties or fifties in good health and CMV-seropositive.

The genes are TRBV7-2 and TRBJ1-1, with D uncertain. CDR1 and CDR2 from the germline V gene are SGHTA and FQGNSA. There are 14 residues in the CDR3. The V and J ends lost 1 base and 2 bases respectively, with 8 bases between them. CDR3 DNA: TGTGCCAGCAGCTTAGTAAATGTTAACACTGAAGCTTTCTTT. Translation gives CASSLVNVNTEAFF.

Written as DNA, the CDR3 is TGCGCCAGCAGCCCAGGACTAGCGGGGATTGAGCAGTTCTTC. This sequence encodes CASSPGLAGIEQFF. The chain links TRBV5-1 to TRBJ2-1; 12 bases line up with TRBD2. The J segment lost 9 bases and the V segment lost 4 bases, leaving 5 bases of the junction unmatched. Germline V gene lookup returns CDR1 SGHRS and CDR2 YFSETQ. The CDR3 extends over 14 amino acids.

The CDR3 sequence: CASSRGAATDNEQFF. The CDR3 bases are TGTGCCAGCAGCCGGGGGGCGGCAACCGACAATGAGCAGTTCTTC. This chain uses TRBV5-4 with TRBJ2-1; D is perhaps TRBD2 (7 bases). The germline CDR1 and CDR2 sequences are SGHNT and YYREEE (reference sequence). Deletions cut 4 bases from V and 5 bases from J, with 16 bases between. This CDR3 is built from 15 residues.